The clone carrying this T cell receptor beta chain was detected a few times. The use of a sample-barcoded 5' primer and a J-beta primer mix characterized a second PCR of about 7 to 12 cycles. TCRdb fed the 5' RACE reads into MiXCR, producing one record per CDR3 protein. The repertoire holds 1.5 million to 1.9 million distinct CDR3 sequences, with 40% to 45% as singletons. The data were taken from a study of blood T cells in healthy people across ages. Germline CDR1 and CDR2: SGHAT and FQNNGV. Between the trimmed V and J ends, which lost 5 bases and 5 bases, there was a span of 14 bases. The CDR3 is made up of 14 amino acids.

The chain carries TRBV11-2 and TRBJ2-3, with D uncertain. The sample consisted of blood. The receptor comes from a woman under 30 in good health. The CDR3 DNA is TGTGCCAGCAGCAGACGGCGCGAAGAAGATACGCAGTATTTT. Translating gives CASSRRREEDTQYF.